This is a list of T cell receptor beta chains from one sample in a study of cytomegalovirus exposure and HLA in healthy donors. The method was immunoSEQ multiplex PCR; TCRdb's version includes in-frame clones alone and lacks a portion of them. The table shows 75,000 to 90,000 clones, with around 9.1% occurring only once. Material: PBMCs. These TCRs come from a man between 60 and 75 years old in good health and CMV-seropositive. CDR3s include the opening cysteine and the closing phenylalanine or tryptophan. Fields, in order: clone size, J gene, D gene, V gene, CDR3 DNA, CDR3 protein. The D gene is left open where the match is weak. Clone size appears in some rows only: once, few, many, or a class for an expanded clone.

. | TRBJ2-2 | . | TRBV6-5 | TGTGCCGGAATGTCGGGGACCGGGGAGCTGTTTTTT | CAGMSGTGELFF
. | TRBJ1-1 | . | TRBV7-3 | TGTGCCAGCAGCCTGGCAGGCACGAACACTGAAGCTTTCTTT | CASSLAGTNTEAFF
few | TRBJ2-7 | TRBD2 | TRBV10-3 | TGTGCCATCAGTGAGTCAGGGGCTAGCGGGGCCTACCTCGAGCAGTACTTC | CAISESGASGAYLEQYF
few | TRBJ1-1 | . | TRBV2 | TGTGCCAGCAGTGAACAGGGGAGAGAAGCTTTCTTT | CASSEQGREAFF
few | TRBJ1-1 | . | TRBV18 | TGTGCCAGCTCATCGAACAGGAACACTGAAGCTTTCTTT | CASSSNRNTEAFF
. | TRBJ2-5 | TRBD2 | TRBV30 | TGTGCCTGGAGTTCAGGGGCTAGCGGGAGGTCAGAAGAGACCCAGTACTTC | CAWSSGASGRSEETQYF
. | TRBJ2-5 | . | TRBV2 | TGTGCCAGCAGTGTGGGACGGGGGGAGACCCAGTACTTC | CASSVGRGETQYF
. | TRBJ1-6 | . | TRBV19 | TGTGCCAGTAGTGCCGACAGGAGCTATAATTCACCCCTCCACTTT | CASSADRSYNSPLHF
few | TRBJ2-7 | . | TRBV19 | TGTGCCAGTAGTATTTCCCGAGGGCCTAAAGAGAACGAGCAGTACTTC | CASSISRGPKENEQYF
few | TRBJ1-4 | . | TRBV28 | TGTGCCAGCAGTCTGGGGGGGCGAGGAAATGAAAAACTGTTTTTT | CASSLGGRGNEKLFF
few | TRBJ2-7 | TRBD2 | TRBV7-9 | TGTGCCAGCAGCTCTGGACTAGCGGCGGGGGAGCAGTACTTC | CASSSGLAAGEQYF
few | TRBJ2-2 | TRBD2 | TRBV7-3 | TGTGCCAGCAGTAACCAGCGGGATGGGGAGCTGTTTTTT | CASSNQRDGELFF
. | TRBJ1-6 | . | TRBV5-1 | TGCGCCAGCAGCTTGAGGGGCAGTCCGGCAGTGGATTCACCCCTCCACTTT | CASSLRGSPAVDSPLHF
few | TRBJ1-4 | . | TRBV6-6 | TGTGCCAGCAGTTCTAAAGAAAAACTGTTTTTT | CASSSKEKLFF
. | TRBJ2-7 | . | TRBV6-5 | TGTGCCAGAAGTCAACAGGACGGGTACGAGCAGTACTTC | CARSQQDGYEQYF
few | TRBJ2-3 | . | TRBV9 | TGTGCCAGCAGCGTAAGGGGGACCACAGATACGCAGTATTTT | CASSVRGTTDTQYF
. | TRBJ2-3 | TRBD2 | TRBV7-2 | TGTGCCAGCAGCACCTTGGGACTAGCGGCCTCGAACACGCAGTATTTT | CASSTLGLAASNTQYF
. | TRBJ1-5 | . | TRBV5-6 | TGTGCCAGCAGCTTCGGGACAATTGGTCAGCCCCAGCATTTT | CASSFGTIGQPQHF
. | TRBJ1-5 | TRBD1 | TRBV10-2 | TGCGCCACCGGACAGGGCGGTTGGCCCCAGAATTTT | CATGQGGWPQNF
few | TRBJ2-3 | . | TRBV6-1 | TGTGCCAGCAGTGAACAGGGGATGGGCTTT | CASSEQGMGF
few | TRBJ1-5 | . | TRBV30 | TGTGCCTGGAGTGGGGCCGGCAATCAGCCCCAGCATTTT | CAWSGAGNQPQHF
few | TRBJ1-2 | TRBD1 | TRBV5-1 | TGCGCCAGCAGCACCGGACAGGGTGATTATGGCTACACCTTC | CASSTGQGDYGYTF
few | TRBJ2-7 | TRBD2 | TRBV27 | TGTGCCAGCGCTACTAGCGGGAGTGGCAACGAGCAGTACTTC | CASATSGSGNEQYF
few | TRBJ2-3 | . | TRBV6-9 | TGTGCCAGCAGTCGGAGACAGAACACAGATACGCAGTATTTT | CASSRRQNTDTQYF
. | TRBJ2-1 | . | TRBV14 | TGTGCCAGCAGCCAAGATCTGGCAAGGGAGTACAATGAGCAGTTCTTC | CASSQDLAREYNEQFF
few | TRBJ2-1 | . | TRBV7-2 | TGTGCCAGCAGCTTAGTCGTGGCCCCCTACAATGAGCAGTTCTTC | CASSLVVAPYNEQFF
. | TRBJ2-1 | TRBD2 | TRBV19 | TGTGCCAGTAGTATTAGCGGGGGTCGAAATGAGCAGTTCTTC | CASSISGGRNEQFF
few | TRBJ2-2 | TRBD1 | TRBV7-8 | TGTGCCAGCAGCGGACAGGGGGTTTCCGGGGAGCTGTTTTTT | CASSGQGVSGELFF
few | TRBJ1-6 | . | TRBV25-1 | TGTGCCAGCAGCCCCCACCGACTAAATAATTCACCCCTCCACTTT | CASSPHRLNNSPLHF
. | TRBJ1-5 | . | TRBV7-2 | TGTGCCAGCAGCTTATCTGGGGGGTGGAGCAATCAGCCCCAGCATTTT | CASSLSGGWSNQPQHF
few | TRBJ1-1 | TRBD1 | TRBV19 | TGTGCCAGTAGTAGGGGACAGGATTACACTGAAGCTTTCTTT | CASSRGQDYTEAFF
. | TRBJ2-1 | TRBD2 | TRBV19 | TGTGCCAGTAGTATAGGCGCGGGGGGGACCGATGAGCAGTTCTTC | CASSIGAGGTDEQFF
few | TRBJ2-3 | TRBD2 | TRBV4-2 | TGTGCCAGCAGCGGGAGACTAGCGGGAGGGTCAGATACGCAGTATTTT | CASSGRLAGGSDTQYF
. | TRBJ1-4 | . | TRBV7-6 | TGTGCCAGCAGCTTAGAACGGAGGAATGAAAAACTGTTTTTT | CASSLERRNEKLFF
. | TRBJ1-6 | . | TRBV7-3 | TGTGCCAGCACACTGCAGGTCGGATCACCCCTCCACTTT | CASTLQVGSPLHF
. | TRBJ1-2 | . | TRBV7-2 | TGTGCCAGCAGCTTAGGGACAGACTATGGCTACACCTTC | CASSLGTDYGYTF
. | TRBJ2-5 | TRBD1 | TRBV23-1 | TGCGCCAGCAGTCCCCTCCCTCTACAGGGGGCGGATGAGACCCAGTACTTC | CASSPLPLQGADETQYF
few | TRBJ2-4 | TRBD2 | TRBV7-9 | TGTGCCAGCAGCTCGTCGCGACTAGCGGCCAACATTCAGTACTTC | CASSSSRLAANIQYF
few | TRBJ1-2 | . | TRBV7-2 | TGTGCCAGCAGCTTAGACGCCACGAGGGGCTACACCTTC | CASSLDATRGYTF
. | TRBJ1-1 | . | TRBV11-1 | TGTGCCAGCAGCACTACGAGGGTCACTGAAGCTTTCTTT | CASSTTRVTEAFF
. | TRBJ2-2 | TRBD1 | TRBV5-6 | TGTGCCAGCAGCTGGAGGGACAGGGCCACCGGGGAGCTGTTTTTT | CASSWRDRATGELFF
. | TRBJ2-3 | TRBD2 | TRBV10-1 | TGCGCCAGCACCCCAGGGCGGGGGAGCACAGATACGCAGTATTTT | CASTPGRGSTDTQYF
few | TRBJ2-2 | . | TRBV4-1 | TGCGCCAGCAGCCAAGGTGTATTAGCGGCTCTCCAGAACACCGGGGAGCTGTTTTTT | CASSQGVLAALQNTGELFF
few | TRBJ2-5 | . | TRBV2 | TGTGCCAGCAGAAGGGACTTCCAAGAGACCCAGTACTTC | CASRRDFQETQYF
. | TRBJ1-2 | TRBD1 | TRBV5-4 | TGTGCCAGCAGCTCAACAGGACAGGGGGTTTCGGGCTACACCTTC | CASSSTGQGVSGYTF
. | TRBJ1-2 | TRBD1 | TRBV29-1 | TGCAGCGTTGAGACCCTGGGACAGGGGAACTATGGCTACACCTTC | CSVETLGQGNYGYTF
. | TRBJ2-3 | . | TRBV7-2 | TGTGCCAGCAGCTTAGGGGGATCGTCCGGGGCGCAGTATTTT | CASSLGGSSGAQYF
. | TRBJ2-7 | TRBD2 | TRBV7-3 | TGTGCCAGCAGCCTAAGACTAGCGGGAGCCCACGAGCAGTACTTC | CASSLRLAGAHEQYF
. | TRBJ2-2 | . | TRBV18 | TGTGCCAGCTCACTTCGGACAGATCCCACCGGGGAGCTGTTTTTT | CASSLRTDPTGELFF
few | TRBJ1-1 | . | TRBV5-5 | TGTGCCAGCAGCTTATTGGCAGAAAACACTGAAGCTTTCTTT | CASSLLAENTEAFF
. | TRBJ2-5 | . | TRBV27 | TGTGCCAGCAGTCTCTCTGTCCCGGGACTTCAGTACTTC | CASSLSVPGLQYF
. | TRBJ2-7 | TRBD2 | TRBV5-1 | TGCGCCAGCAGCTTGTCGGGAGGGCCCTACGAGCAGTACTTC | CASSLSGGPYEQYF
few | TRBJ1-2 | TRBD1 | TRBV28 | TGTGCCAGCACCGGGACAGTCTATGGCTACACCTTC | CASTGTVYGYTF
. | TRBJ1-4 | . | TRBV10-2 | TGCGCCAGCTCTCCCCGCAGTCATAATGAAAAACTGTTTTTT | CASSPRSHNEKLFF
few | TRBJ1-1 | TRBD1 | TRBV5-1 | TGCGCCAGCAGCTCGACGACAGGGAGTGTTTTTGCTTTCTTT | CASSSTTGSVFAFF